These 19 T cell receptor beta chains originate from one sample sequenced in a study of metastatic and nonmetastatic thyroid tumors. Before thyroid surgery, none of the patients had received any treatment. MiXCR re-clonotyped the PCR reads for TCRdb. The sample yields 30,000 to 45,000 clones, about 30% seen once. Sequencing was done on a sample of tumor tissue. Source of these receptors: a female donor with papillary thyroid cancer or a benign thyroid nodule (not recorded which). Some clones in this sample may be carry-over from other donors' samples.

This clone has more than one count but fewer than ten. V gene TRBV10-3 combines with J gene TRBJ2-2; possibly TRBD2 for D (6 bases). CDR1 is ENHRY, CDR2 SYGVKD, per germline. The CDR3 contains 17 residues. Trimming cost V 6 bases and J 3 bases, with 20 bases left between them. The CDR3 is CAISPSGLAKDTGELFF. The CDR3 DNA sequence: TGTGCCATCAGCCCAAGCGGTCTAGCGAAGGACACCGGGGAGCTGTTTTTT.

The V and J genes are TRBV20-1 and TRBJ1-1; D is uncertain. Germline V gives CDR1 DFQATT, CDR2 SNEGSKA (reference sequence). Trimming removed 0 bases at V and 1 base at J, with 12 bases between. The CDR3 loop spans 15 amino acids. CDR3 DNA: TGCAGTGCTAGAGATTGGATTGATCCGAACACTGAAGCTTTCTTT. It encodes CSARDWIDPNTEAFF.

The chain carries TRBV5-1 and TRBJ1-2; no definite D call. The CDR3 consists of 13 residues. Trimming removed 4 bases at V and 7 bases at J, with 14 bases between. The germline V gene has CDR1 SGHRS and CDR2 YFSETQ. The CDR3 nucleotides are TGCGCCAGCAGCCTGGAGGAGGGCAGTGGCTACACCTTC. Protein product: CASSLEEGSGYTF.

This sequence joins TRBV11-1 and TRBJ2-3, with 10 bases matching TRBD2. This CDR3 spans 15 amino acids. Looked up from germline, CDR1 is SGHAT and CDR2 is FQDESV (reference sequence). The junction had 2 bases not matched to a gene; V was cut back by 5 bases and J by 0 bases. In DNA, the CDR3 is TGTGCCAGCAGCAAGCGGGAGGGGAGCACAGATACGCAGTATTTT. It yields the protein CASSKREGSTDTQYF.

This clone was seen a few times. V usage is TRBV6-1 and J usage is TRBJ1-6, with D hard to call. Germline lookup yields CDR1 MNHNS and CDR2 SASEGT. CDR3 length: 16 residues. V was trimmed by 7 bases and J by 1 base, leaving 14 bases between them. The CDR3 is CASTFSVPSYNSPLHF. As DNA, the CDR3 is TGTGCCAGCACCTTTTCTGTTCCGTCCTATAATTCACCCCTCCACTTT.

This clone was detected a few times. This chain joins TRBV12-3 or TRBV12-4 and TRBJ2-2, with 10 positions matching TRBD2. This CDR3 is 14 amino acids long. The ends lost 5 bases at V and 5 bases at J; junction bases unmatched: 2. Here the CDR3 reads CASSRTSGTGELFF. As DNA, the CDR3 is TGTGCCAGCAGTCGGACTAGCGGAACCGGGGAGCTGTTTTTT.

The gene calls are TRBV28 and TRBJ2-1; TRBD2 is a possible D gene (5 bases). This CDR3 region has 16 residues. V was trimmed by 6 bases and J by 0 bases, leaving 15 bases between them. The germline CDR1 and CDR2 sequences are MDHEN and SYDVKM. The CDR3 is CASRTAIASSYNEQFF. The CDR3 nucleotides are TGTGCCAGCAGAACAGCGATAGCGAGCTCCTACAATGAGCAGTTCTTC.

This clone was seen only a few times. This chain joins TRBV5-1 and TRBJ2-2; TRBD2 matches 7 bases. The CDR3 runs to 14 residues. Per the germline V gene, CDR1 is SGHRS and CDR2 is YFSETQ. CDR3 in DNA: TGCGCTACGAAAGGACTAGGAGGGACCGGGGAGCTGTTTTTT. It specifies CATKGLGGTGELFF.

This clone rates as large (0.1 to 1%). The chain has TRBV2 and TRBJ1-2; D gene ambiguous. The CDR3 consists of 12 residues. V lost 7 bases to trimming and J lost 4 bases, with 10 bases between them. Germline CDR1 SNHLY, CDR2 FYNNEI. Here the CDR3 DNA reads TGTGCCAGCATCGGGCCGGTCTATGGCTACACCTTC. This translates into CASIGPVYGYTF.

The chain couples TRBV24-1 to TRBJ1-2; D is unresolved. Germline V CDR1 and CDR2: KGHDR, SFDVKD. The CDR3 consists of 14 residues. Trimming cost V 4 bases and J 2 bases, with 10 bases left between them. The DNA for the CDR3 is TGTGCCACCAGTGACCCACAAGAAAACTATGGCTACACCTTC. Translation: CATSDPQENYGYTF.

This clone was counted between two and nine times. The chain employs TRBV27 and TRBJ2-7, with 9 bases identical to TRBD2. V lost 7 bases and J lost 4; bases outside the gene matches: 8. CDR1 and CDR2 (germline): MNHEY, SMNVEV (reference sequence). This CDR3 is 14 amino acids long. CDR3 nucleotides: TGTGCCAGCACGTCTGGTAGCGGGAGTTACGAGCAGTACTTC. It codes for CASTSGSGSYEQYF.

This clone was seen a handful of times. V usage is TRBV19 and J usage is TRBJ1-1; D is ambiguous. The CDR3 is 13 amino acids. The V end was cut by 5 bases, the J end by 3 bases, with 10 bases between. CDR1 is LNHDA, CDR2 SQIVND, per germline (reference sequence). CDR3 sequence (DNA): TGTGCCAGTAGTTATATTCGGGACACTGAAGCTTTCTTT. Residues: CASSYIRDTEAFF.

The V call is TRBV20-1, the J call TRBJ2-1; 15 bases are shared with TRBD2. There are 15 residues in the CDR3. Germline CDR1 is DFQATT and CDR2 is SNEGSKA (reference sequence). V lost 4 bases, J lost 9 bases, and 7 bases stayed unmatched. The CDR3 loop reads CSATGLAGGRSEQFF. In DNA form, the CDR3 reads TGCAGTGCTACGGGACTAGCGGGAGGCCGGAGTGAGCAGTTCTTC.

The chain recombines TRBV9 with TRBJ2-2, with 7 bases lining up with TRBD2. The CDR3 consists of 15 residues. V dropped 2 bases and J dropped 8; count of bases not matched to a gene: 9. The germline gives CDR1 SGDLS, CDR2 YYNGEE. The CDR3 DNA reads as TGTGCCAGCAGCGTTTATAGCGGGTTGGCGGGGGAGCTGTTTTTT. This encodes CASSVYSGLAGELFF.

A remark on this clone: At one end, the junction sequence differs from germline, possibly due to a read error. This chain joins TRBV6-5 and TRBJ2-3; no firm D call. Germline V gene lookup returns CDR1 MNHEY and CDR2 SVGAGI. The CDR3 consists of 12 residues. The CDR3 sequence: CASSYSSDTQYF. The CDR3 bases are TGTGCCAGCAGCTACTCCTCAGATACGCAGTATTTT.

The chain has TRBV6-1 and TRBJ2-7; D ambiguous. CDR1 is MNHNS, CDR2 SASEGT, per germline. CDR3 size: 12 residues. V was cut by 4 bases and J by 9 bases, with 13 bases left in between. This CDR3 reads CASSVDFLGQYF. CDR3 DNA sequence: TGTGCCAGCAGTGTCGACTTTCTTGGGCAGTACTTC.

This clone was detected only a few times. The rearrangement joins TRBV6-1 to TRBJ2-3; 11 positions agree with TRBD2. Germline CDR1 is MNHNS and CDR2 is SASEGT. The CDR3 is 15 amino acids. With 5 bases clipped from V and 6 bases from J, the junction kept 7 bases outside the gene matches. In nucleotides, the CDR3 is TGTGCCAGCAGTTTAGCGGGAGGGCCGAGGGATACGCAGTATTTT. This translates into CASSLAGGPRDTQYF.

V usage is TRBV19 and J usage is TRBJ1-2, with D maybe TRBD1 (5 bases). V was cut by 10 bases and J by 6 bases, with 12 bases left in between. Germline CDR1 is LNHDA and CDR2 is SQIVND (reference sequence). The CDR3 has 11 amino acids. The CDR3 nucleotides read TGTGCCATCGAGTGGGGGAATGGCTACACCTTC. It yields the protein CAIEWGNGYTF.

This chain connects TRBV30 to TRBJ2-5, with TRBD1 matching over 8 bases. V dropped 3 bases and J dropped 5; count of bases not matched to a gene: 8. CDR1 is GTSNPN, CDR2 SVGIG, per germline (reference sequence). The CDR3 extends over 14 amino acids. The CDR3 reads CAWSSTGGIETQYF. Written as DNA, the CDR3 is TGTGCCTGGAGCTCCACAGGGGGGATTGAGACCCAGTACTTC. Supplemented by reference TRBV30 and TRBJ2-5, the full variable domain reads SQTIHQWPATLVQPVGSPLSLECTVEGTSNPNLYWYRQAAGRGLQLLFYSVGIGQISSEVPQNLSASRPQDRQFILSSKKLLLSDSGFYLCAWSSTGGIETQYFGPGTRLLVL.